The source of this TCR beta chain is a study of beta chain features in type 1 diabetes. General study results and limits: The study found that naive, central memory and Treg TCRB repertoires appeared more similar in patients than in healthy donors. Highly expressing activated T cells could be over-counted with a cDNA template.

This clone has only a few counts. Its target is unknown. CDR1 is SNHLY and CDR2 is FYNNEI in the germline V gene. The CDR3 loop spans 13 amino acids. Trimming stripped 6 bases from V and 5 bases from J, with 12 bases between. Each population that was sorted was more than 95% pure. Reverse transcription of all isolated RNA meant that expressed TCRB transcripts were sequenced. The repertoire was sequenced with immunoSEQ multiplex PCR; TCRdb's copy has only in-frame clones and lacks some. The data contain more than 120,000 clones, roughly 10% of them singletons. The chain uses TRBV2 and TRBJ2-3; tentative D call: TRBD2 (7 bases). The specimen sequenced was naive CD4+ T cells from blood. The receptor was isolated from a man aged 18 to 30 in good health. CDR3 amino acids: CASRHREGDTQYF. Written as DNA, the CDR3 is TGTGCCAGCAGGCACAGGGAGGGAGATACGCAGTATTTT.